Following are 26 T cell receptor beta chains from one sample sequenced in a study of tumor-infiltrating lymphocytes in primary liver carcinoma. Co-extracted RNA and DNA came from roughly 20-30 mg of unsorted bulk tissue. TCR beta cDNA came from approximately 0.55 ug total RNA, primed with a constant-region primer. TCR beta libraries came from three nested multiplex PCR rounds using slightly modified ARM-PCR. The opening two PCR rounds, 10 cycles each, paired TRBV1-TRBV30 forward primers with a C-beta reverse primer. Via MiXCR, TCRdb re-called the multiplex PCR reads, giving one row per CDR3 protein. The sample yields roughly 190,000 distinct CDR3 sequences, around 81% seen once. The material sequenced was tumor tissue from primary liver carcinoma. Receptors originate from a man between 35 and 55 years old with primary liver carcinoma and hepatitis B virus infection.

To note about this clonotype: Relative to the germline gene, one junction end is altered; a read error may explain this. The rearrangement uses TRBV4-3 and TRBJ2-2, with 12 bases that match TRBD2. The CDR3 runs to 18 residues. In germline, CDR1 is LGHNA, CDR2 YSLEER. CDR3 loop: CASSRGLAGSANTRELIF. DNA for the CDR3: TGCGCCAGCAGCCGGGGACTAGCGGGTTCCGCGAACACCAGGGAGCTGATTTTT.

Points on this clonotype: This may come from a read error, since a much larger clone is one base off. V and J are TRBV5-1 and TRBJ1-2; TRBD1 is a possible D gene (6 bases). This CDR3 spans 14 amino acids. Germline-derived CDR1 and CDR2 are SGHRS and YFSETQ. The CDR3 nucleotides are TGCGCCAGCAGCTTTAGAGCAGGGGCTGATGGCTTCACCTTC. Its translation is CASSFRAGADGFTF.

As for this clonotype: The missing conserved phenylalanine or tryptophan at the end of this CDR3 makes a read error likely. The V call is TRBV10-2, the J call TRBJ2-3; TRBD2 is a possible D gene (6 bases). From germline, CDR1 is WSHSY and CDR2 SAAADI. The CDR3 spans 13 residues. In nucleotides, the CDR3 is TGCGCCGGGCGGGGCGTGGACACAAATACGCAGTATTAT. Its translation is CAGRGVDTNTQYY.

Notes on this clonotype: A much larger clone lies a single base off, so this may be a read error. The genes are TRBV5-4 and TRBJ2-3, with D unclear. Germline lookup yields CDR1 SGHNT and CDR2 YYREEE (reference sequence). The CDR3 contains 12 residues. CDR3 sequence reads: CTSSLVPDTQYF. CDR3 nucleotide sequence: TGTACCAGCAGCTTGGTTCCAGATACGCAGTATTTT. The full variable domain, its missing parts supplied by reference TRBV5-4 and TRBJ2-3, is ETGVTQSPTHLIKTRGQQVTLRCSSQSGHNTVSWYQQALGQGPQFIFQYYREEENGRGNFPPRFSGLQFPNYSSELNVNALELDDSALYLCTSSLVPDTQYFGPGTRLTVL.

With regard to this clonotype: This may arise from a read error, as a much more abundant clone is one base away. The gene calls are TRBV12-3 or TRBV12-4 and TRBJ2-7, with D maybe TRBD1 (7 bases). The CDR3 length is 14 residues. V was trimmed by 8 bases and J by 6 bases, leaving 20 bases between them. This CDR3 reads CASAKGGQLCEQYF. The CDR3 DNA reads TGTGCCAGCGCCAAGGGGGGACAGTTATGCGAGCAGTACTTC.

A remark on this clonotype: Mismatch with germline at one junction end may stem from a read error. The chain combines TRBV6-5 with TRBJ2-1; D uncertain. Germline V lookup: CDR1 MNHEY, CDR2 SVGAGI. There are 13 residues in the CDR3. The CDR3, as DNA: TGTACCAGTAGTTACGGCGTATTAAATGAGCAGTTCTTC. It yields the protein CTSSYGVLNEQFF.

As concerns this clonotype: Given a much more abundant clone one base away, this may be a read error. V usage is TRBV5-8 and J usage is TRBJ1-1, with a weak D call TRBD1 (6 bases). Germline lookup yields CDR1 SGHTS and CDR2 YDEGEE. This CDR3 comprises 14 residues. V lost 1 base to trimming and J lost 10 bases, with 17 bases between them. CDR3 DNA: TGTGCCAGCAGCTTGTCAAGGGGGGGCATAGTAGCTTTCTTT. As protein: CASSLSRGGIVAFF.

V usage is TRBV11-2 and J usage is TRBJ2-3; D perhaps matches TRBD1 (5 bases). Per germline, CDR1 SGHAT and CDR2 FQNNGV. The CDR3 sequence is 14 residues long. V was shortened by 11 bases and J by 4 bases, with 19 bases between the two germline ends. The CDR3 sequence: CAGNPPGRADTQYF. The CDR3 coding sequence is TGTGCCGGCAACCCCCCGGGCAGGGCAGATACGCAGTATTTT.

The chain has TRBV29-1 and TRBJ2-3, with 9 bases lining up with TRBD2. The CDR3 loop spans 14 amino acids. The trim removed 3 bases at V and 4 bases at J, leaving 5 bases unmatched. Germline CDR1 SQVTM, CDR2 ANQGSEA. This chain's CDR3 is CSVEDSGSADTQYF. Here the CDR3 DNA reads TGCAGCGTTGAGGATAGCGGGAGCGCAGATACGCAGTATTTT.

The chain is built from TRBV30 and TRBJ1-4, with 10 positions matching TRBD1. V shed 6 bases and J 14 bases; nucleotides not matched to a gene: 18. The CDR3 extends over 15 amino acids. Germline CDR1 and CDR2: GTSNPN and SVGIG (reference sequence). In DNA, the CDR3 is TGTGCCTGCACAGACAGGGGGCGAGGGGATGAAAGGCTGTTTTTT. This sequence encodes CACTDRGRGDERLFF.

About this clonotype itself: A junction end diverges from the germline sequence, so it may reflect a read error. The chain joins TRBV11-2 to TRBJ2-1; D ambiguous. Germline V lookup: CDR1 SGHAT, CDR2 FQNNGV. The CDR3 extends over 13 amino acids. The CDR3 coding sequence is TGTGCCTGCAGCATCACATGGGTCAATGAGCAGTTCTTC. It is translated as CACSITWVNEQFF.

Of note for this clonotype: A read error is likely, as this CDR3 ends without the conserved phenylalanine or tryptophan. This chain's CDR3 is CSDIENTEAFV. The CDR3 DNA sequence: TGCAGCGACATCGAGAACACTGAAGCTTTCGTT. This chain links TRBV29-1 with TRBJ1-1; D unclear. Trimming took off 7 bases at V and 1 base at J, with 7 bases between the two ends. Germline V gene lookup returns CDR1 SQVTM and CDR2 ANQGSEA. CDR3 length: 11 amino acids.

The rearrangement links TRBV11-2 to TRBJ2-3; D perhaps matches TRBD1 (5 bases). This CDR3 has 13 amino acids. Trimming took 3 bases from V and 12 from J, leaving 16 bases between them. CDR1 is SGHAT and CDR2 is FQNNGV in the germline V gene. CDR3 loop: CASSFPGPATQYF. In nucleotides, the CDR3 is TGTGCCAGCAGCTTCCCAGGGCCAGCTACTCAGTATTTT.

Regarding this clonotype: Mismatch with germline at one junction end may stem from a read error. The chain is built from TRBV6-1 and TRBJ2-7; unclear D gene. CDR1 is MNHNS, CDR2 SASEGT, per germline. The CDR3 sequence is 16 residues long. The CDR3 reads CVSTPNRALSSYEQYF. The CDR3 DNA is TGTGTCAGCACTCCTAACAGAGCCCTAAGCTCCTACGAGCAGTACTTC.

To note about this clonotype: No conserved phenylalanine or tryptophan is present at the end of the CDR3, so a read error is the likely explanation. The V and J genes are TRBV6-1 and TRBJ2-6; 9 nucleotides match TRBD2. Germline CDR1 and CDR2: MNHNS and SASEGT. The CDR3 is 15 residues long. V lost 5 bases, J lost 11 bases, and 10 bases stayed unmatched. CDR3 region: CASSFGTSRIDVLTL. CDR3 nucleotides: TGTGCCAGCAGTTTTGGGACTAGCAGGATCGACGTCCTGACTCTC.

Details on this clonotype: The junction shows a germline mismatch at one end, possibly a read error. The genes are TRBV6-6 and TRBJ1-1; TRBD1 might be the D (6 bases). Germline values: CDR1 MNHNY, CDR2 SVGAGI (reference sequence). CDR3 size: 14 residues. In DNA form, the CDR3 reads TGTGCCAGACGAACCACAGGGATGAAGACTGAAGCTTTCTTT. Its translation is CARRTTGMKTEAFF.

A remark on this clonotype: The junction does not match germline at one end; this may be a read error. J is TRBJ1-6 and V is TRBV11-2; D is unresolved. Germline CDR1 SGHAT, CDR2 FQNNGV. The CDR3 runs 14 residues. The CDR3: CASSFQASNSALHF. DNA of the CDR3: TGTGCCAGCAGCTTTCAGGCTTCCAATTCAGCCCTCCACTTT.

This clonotype was picked up many times. The V gene is TRBV7-9, the J gene TRBJ2-1; D not certain. The CDR3 has 12 residues. The ends were cut back, 3 bases at V and 5 bases at J, with 5 bases in the middle. The V gene's germline CDR1 is SEHNR and CDR2 FQNEAQ (reference sequence). The CDR3, as DNA: TGTGCCAGCAGCTTTGAGAACAATGAGCAGTTCTTC. Its translation is CASSFENNEQFF.

The table lists this clonotype with a few counts. One end of the junction fails to match germline, which may point to a read error. V and J are TRBV6-1 and TRBJ1-1, with D perhaps matching TRBD1 (5 bases). The length of the CDR3 is 12 residues. CDR1 MNHNS and CDR2 SASEGT come from the germline V gene. The CDR3 sequence: CARRRGNTEAFF. DNA of the CDR3: TGTGCCCGCCGAAGGGGTAACACTGAAGCATTCTTT.

The V gene is TRBV4-2, the J gene TRBJ2-7; 10 nucleotides line up with TRBD1. The germline CDR1 and CDR2 sequences are LGHNA and YNFKEQ. The CDR3 is made up of 17 amino acids. The CDR3 sequence is CGRSQERLETGGWEQYF. CDR3 sequence (DNA): TGTGGCAGGAGCCAAGAGAGGCTCGAGACAGGGGGCTGGGAGCAGTACTTC.

This clonotype was detected only a few times. As the CDR3 is not closed by the conserved phenylalanine or tryptophan, this likely results from a read error. It is unclear where the CDR3 begins or ends on the DNA, so no DNA is shown, and the CDR3 is as TCRdb lists it. The V call is TRBV7-9, the J call TRBJ2-1; the D segment call TRBD1 is taken from the table without a DNA check. Germline V lookup: CDR1 SEHNR, CDR2 FQNEAQ (reference sequence). The CDR3 is 15 amino acids long, termini counted. The CDR3 is CASSDSLSENNEQLL.

The count of this clonotype is one. Likely a read error: the CDR3 ends without its conserved phenylalanine or tryptophan. J is TRBJ1-1 and V is TRBV29-1, with no clear D. The CDR3 runs to 15 residues. In germline, CDR1 is SQVTM, CDR2 ANQGSEA. The CDR3 nucleotides read TGCAGCGTTGGGGCGGGGTGGGGTATGAACATTGAAGCTTTCTCT. Translated, it gives CSVGAGWGMNIEAFS.

About this clonotype: The junction does not match germline at one end; this may be a read error. The chain uses TRBV12-3 or TRBV12-4 and TRBJ1-2; D may be TRBD1 (5 bases). The CDR3 extends over 14 amino acids. The CDR3 DNA reads as TGTGACAGCAGTTGGGGGGTAGCTAACAATGGCTACACCTTT. This codes for CDSSWGVANNGYTF.

A few counts support this clonotype. As the CDR3 is not closed by the conserved phenylalanine or tryptophan, this likely results from a read error. The DNA is left out, because the CDR3 cannot be placed on it with certainty; the CDR3 is given as TCRdb lists it. The chain couples TRBV29-1 to TRBJ2-3; TRBD1 was called by the table and not checked on the DNA. The CDR3 spans 14 amino acids, including both terminal residues. The V gene's germline CDR1 is SQVTM and CDR2 ANQGSEA. CDR3 in amino acids: CSGGQGAVTDTQCL.

The chain is built from TRBV6-5 and TRBJ2-1, with D tentatively TRBD2 (6 bases). The V gene's germline CDR1 is MNHEY and CDR2 SVGAGI. Deletions cut 3 bases from V and 7 bases from J, with 19 bases between. The CDR3 contains 16 residues. CDR3 sequence reads: CASSYSTGSLLNEQFF. Here the CDR3 DNA reads TGTGCCAGCAGTTATTCAACCGGGAGTCTCTTGAATGAGCAGTTCTTC.

About this clonotype: A read error may produce the germline difference seen at one junction end. The genes are TRBV6-1 and TRBJ2-2; D is perhaps TRBD2 (5 bases). There are 15 residues in the CDR3. CDR1 MNHNS and CDR2 SASEGT come from the germline V gene. The DNA of the CDR3 is TGTGTCAGCAGTGAAGAGACATTCGGAACCGGGGAACTGTTTTTT. Translating it yields CVSSEETFGTGELFF.